These T cell receptor beta chains were read from a single sample in a study of T cell responses to AZD1222 COVID-19 vaccine. This table comes from immunoSEQ multiplex PCR, and its TCRdb copy is limited to in-frame clones, with some not included. Among roughly 190,000 clones listed, 91% were seen once. The starting material was peripheral blood, obtained 28 days after the second AZD1222 dose. The receptors shown here come from an adult who received the AZD1222 COVID-19 vaccine. The CDR3 runs from the conserved cysteine through the conserved F or W. Fields, in order: clone size, J gene, D gene, V gene, CDR3 protein, CDR3 DNA. A D gene is named only where the DNA matches it firmly. Clone size, where shown, is once, few, many, or a class for clones that have expanded.

>.|TRBJ1-3|TRBD1|TRBV4-1
CASSQVTGEAGNTIYF
TGCGCCAGCAGCCAAGTAACAGGGGAGGCTGGAAACACCATATATTTT
>.|TRBJ1-5|.|TRBV6-1
CASSATLLLRGSQPQHF
TGTGCCAGCAGTGCGACGCTTCTGTTGAGGGGGAGTCAGCCCCAGCATTTT
>.|TRBJ1-2|.|TRBV7-9
CASSLEADYGYTF
TGTGCCAGCAGCTTAGAGGCAGATTATGGCTACACCTTC
>.|TRBJ1-2|.|TRBV4-3
CASSQDRGRPGGYTF
TGCGCCAGCAGCCAAGATCGGGGCAGGCCCGGCGGCTACACCTTC
>.|TRBJ2-7|.|TRBV27
CASSLQGRRDYEQYF
TGTGCCAGCAGTTTACAGGGGCGGAGGGACTACGAGCAGTACTTC
>once|TRBJ1-6|.|TRBV15
CATSRANYNSPLHF
TGTGCCACCAGCAGAGCGAACTATAATTCACCCCTCCACTTT
>.|TRBJ2-7|TRBD2|TRBV4-1
CASSRGLAGGYYEQYF
TGCGCCAGCAGCCGCGGACTAGCGGGGGGCTACTACGAGCAGTACTTC
>.|TRBJ2-3|TRBD2|TRBV10-1
CASGPSGLGADTQYF
TGCGCCAGCGGGCCTAGCGGACTAGGGGCAGATACGCAGTATTTT
>.|TRBJ2-7|TRBD2|TRBV28
CASSRRGAYEQYF
TGTGCCAGCAGCCGGCGGGGGGCCTACGAGCAGTACTTC
>.|TRBJ2-7|TRBD1|TRBV9
CASSVAGQAYEQYF
TGTGCCAGCAGCGTGGCGGGACAGGCTTACGAGCAGTACTTC
>.|TRBJ1-2|TRBD1|TRBV11-3
CASSLGQGTGIYGYTF
TGTGCCAGCAGCTTAGGCCAGGGGACAGGGATATATGGCTACACCTTC
>once|TRBJ2-4|.|TRBV27
CASSPPGLKNIQYF
TGTGCCAGCAGTCCACCGGGACTTAAAAACATTCAGTACTTC
>.|TRBJ1-6|.|TRBV30
CAWRAGVGSPLHF
TGTGCCTGGAGAGCAGGGGTTGGATCACCCCTCCACTTT
>.|TRBJ2-2|.|TRBV5-1
CASSRQSNTGELFF
TGCGCCAGCAGCCGTCAGAGCAACACCGGGGAGCTGTTTTTT
>.|TRBJ2-4|TRBD2|TRBV28
CASSLPGLAANF
TGTGCCAGCAGTTTGCCAGGACTAGCGGCGAACTTC
>.|TRBJ1-1|.|TRBV19
CASSPTGGGDTEAFF
TGTGCCAGTAGCCCTACGGGAGGGGGGGACACTGAAGCTTTCTTT
>.|TRBJ1-5|.|TRBV19
CASSIRRGREPQHF
TGTGCCAGTAGTATTCGACGGGGAAGGGAGCCCCAGCATTTT
>.|TRBJ1-2|TRBD1|TRBV6-6
CAIQGHQGADGYTF
TGTGCCATCCAGGGGCATCAGGGGGCGGACGGCTACACCTTC
>.|TRBJ2-3|.|TRBV6-1
CASSEWDPTDTQYF
TGTGCCAGCAGTGAATGGGACCCAACAGATACGCAGTATTTT
>few|TRBJ2-3|TRBD2|TRBV6-4
CASSDGSGSADTQYF
TGTGCCAGCAGTGACGGTAGCGGGAGTGCAGATACGCAGTATTTT
>.|TRBJ1-4|.|TRBV6-5
CASSNGGATNEKLFF
TGTGCCAGCAGTAACGGGGGTGCAACTAATGAAAAACTGTTTTTT
>.|TRBJ2-1|TRBD2|TRBV4-2
CASSQAGLAGYLHSSSYNEQFF
TGTGCCAGCAGCCAGGCAGGACTAGCGGGATACTTACACTCGAGCTCCTACAATGAGCAGTTCTTC
>.|TRBJ1-6|.|TRBV2
CASLVARGNSPLHF
TGTGCCAGCCTTGTGGCCCGAGGGAATTCACCCCTCCACTTT
>.|TRBJ1-1|TRBD1|TRBV12-5
CASGRTGSEAFF
TGTGCTAGTGGTAGGACAGGGAGTGAAGCTTTCTTT
>.|TRBJ2-1|.|TRBV2
CASRAREARGNEQFF
TGTGCCAGCAGAGCACGGGAGGCTAGGGGGAATGAGCAGTTCTTC
>.|TRBJ1-5|.|TRBV30
CAWSPAARVKGNQPQHF
TGTGCCTGGAGTCCAGCCGCCAGGGTAAAAGGCAATCAGCCCCAGCATTTT
>once|TRBJ2-7|.|TRBV5-1
CASSLESVEYEQYF
TGCGCCAGCAGCTTGGAATCGGTCGAGTACGAGCAGTACTTC
>.|TRBJ2-7|.|TRBV28
CASSPPRQGASYEQYF
TGTGCCAGCAGTCCCCCGCGTCAGGGAGCCTCCTACGAGCAGTACTTC